This TCR beta chain was recorded in a study of CXCR3-negative and CXCR3-positive naive CD8 T cells. Whole-study results and caveats: More hydrophobic TRB CDR3s occurred in CXCR3-positive than in CXCR3-negative naive cells. For naive cells, CXCR3-negative and CXCR3-positive subsets had similar TRBV-TRBJ usage; for memory cells, usage differed.

Details on this clonotype: Antigen unknown.

Preparation of TRB cDNA libraries relied on 5' RACE carrying UMI labels. TCRdb reprocessed the 5' RACE reads and reports one entry per CDR3 protein, with no DNA. The sample includes about 53,000 distinct CDR3 sequences. CDR3 length: 13 residues. CDR1 is LGHDT, CDR2 YNNKEL, per germline (reference sequence). Naive CD8+ T lymphocytes were specified as CD45RO-CCR7+CD27+CD95-. V and J are TRBV3-1 and TRBJ2-1; TCRdb outputs TRBD1, but without DNA this stays unchecked. This clonotype was sampled from a human donor in good health. Some clones in this sample may be carry-over from other donors' samples. The source material was naive CXCR3- CD8+ T cells from blood. The subset here: CD45RO-CCR7+CD27+CD95- naive CD8+ T cells lacking CXCR3 (TNR3-). CDR3 loop: CASSQAGVNEQFF.